This TCR beta chain appears in the sequencing data of a study of T cells after yellow fever vaccination. Whole-study context: Fractions containing few cells were prepared with SMART-Seq v4 Ultra Low Input.

V lost 3 bases and J lost 5; bases outside the gene matches: 5. The germline CDR1 and CDR2 sequences are SGHAT and FQNNGV. This CDR3 is built from 14 residues. TCRdb re-analysed the 5' RACE reads in MiXCR, keeping a single row per CDR3 protein. The sample records around 550,000 distinct CDR3 sequences, 15% to 20% being singletons. The chain joins TRBV11-2 to TRBJ2-3; 7 nucleotides line up with TRBD2. The material was PBMCs, obtained 15 days after the yellow fever booster vaccination. The clonotype was recovered from a man aged 30 to 45 who received the YFV17D yellow fever vaccine. The CDR3 sequence: CASSFFAGVDTQYF. CDR3 DNA sequence: TGTGCCAGCAGCTTCTTTGCGGGAGTAGATACGCAGTATTTT.